The 20 T cell receptor beta chains presented below share a single source sample, sequenced in a study of blood T cell repertoires in COVID-19. Only in-frame clones appear in the TCRdb table, and some are missing; sequencing was by immunoSEQ multiplex PCR. The repertoire holds over 120,000 clones, approximately 87% seen once, with over 35% in the top ten. The sample taken for sequencing was peripheral blood. All receptors derive from a man aged 50 or older who had recovered from COVID-19.

The chain employs TRBV11-3 and TRBJ2-5; D is ambiguous. CDR1 is SGHNT and CDR2 is YENEEA in the germline V gene. The CDR3 has 12 residues. The V end lost 1 base, the J end lost 5 bases, and 5 bases lay between the germline ends. The CDR3 reads CASSLGLETQYF. CDR3 nucleotide sequence: TGTGCCAGCAGCTTAGGTCTGGAGACCCAGTACTTC.

This chain uses TRBV7-2 with TRBJ2-2; 10 bases map to TRBD1. The J segment lost 4 bases and the V segment lost 10 bases, leaving 6 bases of the junction unmatched. CDR1 is SGHTA and CDR2 is FQGNSA in the germline V gene. CDR3 length: 14 amino acids. The CDR3 DNA sequence: TGTGCCATCCCCCGGGACAGGGGCACCGGGGAGCTGTTTTTT. Protein: CAIPRDRGTGELFF.

This clone was seen only a few times. This chain connects TRBV5-4 to TRBJ1-1, with 7 bases that match TRBD1. CDR3 length: 13 residues. CDR1 is SGHNT and CDR2 is YYREEE in the germline V gene (reference sequence). V was pared by 1 base and J by 11 bases, with 8 bases of the junction left unmatched. Here the CDR3 DNA reads TGTGCCAGCAGCTTGACAGGGGCGGTCGGGGCTTTCTTT. Protein: CASSLTGAVGAFF.

V gene TRBV5-4 combines with J gene TRBJ2-2; 12 bases fit TRBD1. The germline V gene has CDR1 SGHNT and CDR2 YYREEE (reference sequence). The V gene end was trimmed by 3 bases and the J gene end by 7 bases; junction bases not matched to a gene: 7. The CDR3 totals 16 residues. CDR3 region: CASSWDRGPFGGELFF. The CDR3 bases are TGTGCCAGCAGCTGGGACAGGGGGCCTTTTGGCGGGGAGCTGTTTTTT.

The chain joins TRBV24-1 to TRBJ2-3; TRBD1 agrees at 7 bases. The germline CDR1 and CDR2 sequences are KGHDR and SFDVKD. CDR3 length: 15 residues. The V and J ends lost 5 bases and 1 base, in that order; junction bases with no gene match: 5. CDR3 nucleotide sequence: TGTGCCACCAGTGCAAGAGGGGGCGGCACAGATACGCAGTATTTT. Its protein product is CATSARGGGTDTQYF.

CDR3 sequence reads: CATSRQGQETQYF. CDR3 nucleotide sequence: TGTGCCACCAGCAGACAGGGCCAAGAGACCCAGTACTTC. The chain employs TRBV15 and TRBJ2-5; perhaps TRBD1 as D (5 bases). Germline V gene lookup returns CDR1 LNHNV and CDR2 YYDKDF (reference sequence). CDR3 length equals 13 residues. V was clipped by 2 bases and J by 1 base, with 5 bases between them.

J is TRBJ2-3 and V is TRBV7-2; 8 nucleotides match TRBD1. Germline V gene lookup returns CDR1 SGHTA and CDR2 FQGNSA. The CDR3 covers 14 residues. V lost 5 bases to trimming and J lost 8 bases; unmatched junction nucleotides: 9. Here the CDR3 reads CASSPAQGAGTQYF. DNA of the CDR3: TGTGCCAGCAGCCCCGCCCAGGGGGCCGGTACGCAGTATTTT. Based on the CDR3 plus reference TRBV7-2 and TRBJ2-3, the full variable domain is GAGVSQSPSNKVTEKGKDVELRCDPISGHTALYWYRQSLGQGLEFLIYFQGNSAPDKSGLPSDRFSAERTGGSVSTLTIQRTQQEDSAVYLCASSPAQGAGTQYFGPGTRLTVL.

The rearrangement joins TRBV6-5 to TRBJ1-3; D is uncertain. The CDR3 totals 15 residues. CDR1 is MNHEY, CDR2 SVGAGI, per germline. Trimming removed 4 bases from V and 0 bases from J, with 10 bases in between. CDR3 region: CASSSQPSSGNTIYF. The CDR3, as DNA: TGTGCCAGCAGTTCACAGCCCTCCTCTGGAAACACCATATATTTT.

V is TRBV11-3 and J is TRBJ1-2; weak D call: TRBD1 (6 bases). CDR3 length: 14 residues. With 3 bases removed from V and 4 bases from J, the gap between germline ends came to 12 bases. In germline, CDR1 is SGHNT, CDR2 YENEEA. The CDR3 DNA sequence: TGTGCCAGCAGCTTTTGGGACATCGGCTATGGCTACACCTTC. Translated, it gives CASSFWDIGYGYTF.

The chain is built from TRBV7-9 and TRBJ2-5; D is perhaps TRBD2 (6 bases). The CDR3 is 17 residues long. Trimming took off 5 bases at V and 2 bases at J, with 21 bases between the two ends. Per germline, CDR1 SEHNR and CDR2 FQNEAQ (reference sequence). Written as DNA, the CDR3 is TGTGCCAGCAGCAAACTTCAACGGGGGACGGCACAAGAGACCCAGTACTTC. Amino acids: CASSKLQRGTAQETQYF.

V usage is TRBV6-5 and J usage is TRBJ1-6, with TRBD1 as a possible D gene (6 bases). V lost 6 bases and J 4 bases, leaving 10 bases between the germline ends. The CDR3 contains 14 residues. Germline loops: CDR1 MNHEY, CDR2 SVGAGI. The DNA of the CDR3 is TGTGCCAGCAGGACAGGCCCTTATAATTCACCCCTCCACTTT. Its translation is CASRTGPYNSPLHF.

The rearrangement uses TRBV18 and TRBJ1-1, with D uncertain. Germline values: CDR1 KGHSH, CDR2 LQKENI. V lost 2 bases, J lost 6 bases, and 7 bases lay in between. CDR3 length: 12 amino acids. The CDR3 here is CASSPSQAEAFF. The DNA for the CDR3 is TGTGCCAGCTCACCAAGCCAGGCTGAAGCTTTCTTT. The entire variable domain, with the rest obtained from reference TRBV18 and TRBJ1-1, is as follows: NAGVMQNPRHLVRRRGQEARLRCSPMKGHSHVYWYRQLPEEGLKFMVYLQKENIIDESGMPKERFSAEFPKEGPSILRIQQVVRGDSAAYFCASSPSQAEAFFGQGTRLTVV.

The chain links TRBV5-6 to TRBJ2-7; TRBD1 agrees at 8 bases. V lost 5 bases to trimming and J lost 3 bases; unmatched junction nucleotides: 4. This CDR3 contains 13 residues. The germline gives CDR1 SGHDT, CDR2 YYEEEE. CDR3 loop: CASRQDRGYEQYF. The CDR3 DNA reads as TGTGCCAGCAGACAAGACAGGGGCTACGAGCAGTACTTC.

The J gene is TRBJ2-1, the V gene TRBV4-3, with TRBD2 as a possible D gene (6 bases). Trimming removed 0 bases at V and 12 bases at J, with 18 bases between. This CDR3 has 15 amino acids. The germline V gene encodes CDR1 LGHNA and CDR2 YSLEER. CDR3 loop: CASSQDLGRDGWQFF. The CDR3 DNA reads as TGCGCCAGCAGCCAAGATCTTGGGCGGGATGGTTGGCAGTTCTTC.

The chain carries TRBV19 and TRBJ2-1; 7 bases are shared with TRBD1. The J segment lost 4 bases and the V segment lost 6 bases, leaving 9 bases of the junction unmatched. The CDR3 is 15 residues long. The germline V gene encodes CDR1 LNHDA and CDR2 SQIVND (reference sequence). The CDR3 sequence is CASRVRDSRYNEQFF. The CDR3 DNA is TGTGCCAGTAGGGTTAGGGACAGTCGTTACAATGAGCAGTTCTTC.

On this clone itself: Other nucleotide sequences in the sample specify the same CDR3. The V and J genes are TRBV19 and TRBJ2-1, with 8 bases fitting TRBD1. Germline V lookup: CDR1 LNHDA, CDR2 SQIVND (reference sequence). The CDR3 is 15 residues long. J was trimmed by 7 bases and V by 7 bases; bases with no gene match: 12. The CDR3: CASTPQITGGNEQFF. DNA of the CDR3: TGTGCCAGTACCCCCCAGATAACAGGGGGAAATGAGCAGTTCTTC.

This clone has more than one count but fewer than ten. The V call is TRBV30, the J call TRBJ1-3; D gene ambiguous. Trimming took 0 bases from V and 3 from J, leaving 9 bases between them. CDR1 and CDR2 (germline): GTSNPN, SVGIG (reference sequence). This CDR3 has 14 amino acids. CDR3 nucleotides: TGTGCCTGGAGTGTATGGGCAGATGGAAACACCATATATTTT. Protein: CAWSVWADGNTIYF.

A remark on this clone: Other DNA sequences within the sample encode an identical CDR3. The genes are TRBV9 and TRBJ1-4, with 9 bases aligning to TRBD1. The CDR3 is 14 residues long. CDR1 is SGDLS, CDR2 YYNGEE, per germline. The junction had 5 bases not matched to a gene; V was cut back by 4 bases and J by 7 bases. The CDR3 region has the DNA TGTGCCAGCAGCCGTACAGGGGGCGGTGAAAAACTGTTTTTT. Translated, it gives CASSRTGGGEKLFF.

V and J are TRBV23-1 and TRBJ1-1; possible D gene TRBD1, 5 bases. TRBV23-1 is labeled an ORF, and its function is uncertain. This CDR3 is 13 amino acids long. Deletions cut 4 bases from V and 3 bases from J, with 9 bases between. Here the CDR3 reads CASSRDRYTEAFF. CDR3 DNA: TGCGCCAGCAGTCGAGACAGATACACTGAAGCTTTCTTT.

CDR3 nucleotides: TGTGCCAGCAGTTTTATTTCGCAGGGCATCTATAATTCACCCCTCCACTTT. It is translated as CASSFISQGIYNSPLHF. The genes are TRBV28 and TRBJ1-6, with TRBD1 as a possible D gene (5 bases). V shed 3 bases and J shed 3 bases, with 15 bases lying between them. This CDR3 comprises 17 residues. The germline gives CDR1 MDHEN, CDR2 SYDVKM.